This T cell receptor beta chain appears in the sequencing data of a study of PD-1 blockade in mismatch repair-deficient tumors. Turning to the study itself: All were previously treated, progressing patients with about 11 mismatch repair-deficient cancer types.

Produced via immunoSEQ multiplex PCR; TCRdb's table is partial and in-frame only. The table records about 51,000 clones, over 70% of them present only once. Looked up from germline, CDR1 is SGHTA and CDR2 is FQGNSA. This CDR3 contains 16 residues. Germline trimming cut 5 bases from V and 6 bases from J; bases unmatched to any gene: 12. TCR sequencing covered a few patients who responded to pembrolizumab. The TCR sequence derives from an adult with mismatch repair-deficient cancer. The V call is TRBV7-2, the J call TRBJ2-7; 11 bases map to TRBD2. The material sequenced was peripheral blood, taken roughly 20 weeks after starting pembrolizumab. CDR3 DNA sequence: TGTGCCAGCAGCCCAAGCAGTAGCGGGAGGGCCCGCGAGCAGTACTTC. This encodes CASSPSSSGRAREQYF. Supplemented by reference TRBV7-2 and TRBJ2-7, the full variable domain reads GAGVSQSPSNKVTEKGKDVELRCDPISGHTALYWYRQSLGQGLEFLIYFQGNSAPDKSGLPSDRFSAERTGGSVSTLTIQRTQQEDSAVYLCASSPSSSGRAREQYFGPGTRLTVT.